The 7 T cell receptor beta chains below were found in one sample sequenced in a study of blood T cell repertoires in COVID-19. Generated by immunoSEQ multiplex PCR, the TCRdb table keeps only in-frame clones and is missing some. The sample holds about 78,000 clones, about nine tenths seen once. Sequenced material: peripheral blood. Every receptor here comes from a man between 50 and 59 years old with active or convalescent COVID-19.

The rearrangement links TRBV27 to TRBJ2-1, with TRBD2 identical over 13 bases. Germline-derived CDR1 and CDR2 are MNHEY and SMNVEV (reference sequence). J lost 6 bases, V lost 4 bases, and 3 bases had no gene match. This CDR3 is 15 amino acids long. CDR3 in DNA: TGTGCCAGCAGTTCACTAGCGGGGGGGGCCAATGAGCAGTTCTTC. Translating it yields CASSSLAGGANEQFF.

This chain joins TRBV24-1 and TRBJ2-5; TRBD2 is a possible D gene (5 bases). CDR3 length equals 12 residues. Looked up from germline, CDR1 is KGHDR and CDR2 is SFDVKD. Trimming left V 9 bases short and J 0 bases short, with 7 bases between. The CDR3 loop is CATSDYQETQYF. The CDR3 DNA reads TGTGCCACCTCGGACTACCAAGAGACCCAGTACTTC.

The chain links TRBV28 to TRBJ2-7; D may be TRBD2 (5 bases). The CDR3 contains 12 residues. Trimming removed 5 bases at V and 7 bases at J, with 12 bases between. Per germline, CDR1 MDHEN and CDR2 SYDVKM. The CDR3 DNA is TGTGCCAGCAGTGGACTGGTGAAGGAGCAGTACTTC. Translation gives CASSGLVKEQYF.

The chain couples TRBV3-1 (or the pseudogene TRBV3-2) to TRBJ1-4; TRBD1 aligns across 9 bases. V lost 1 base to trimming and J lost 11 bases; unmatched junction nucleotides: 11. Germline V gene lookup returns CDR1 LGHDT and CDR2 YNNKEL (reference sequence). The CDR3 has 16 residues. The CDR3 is CASSQAGTGHEGKLFF. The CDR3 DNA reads TGTGCCAGCAGCCAAGCCGGGACAGGGCATGAGGGGAAACTGTTTTTT.

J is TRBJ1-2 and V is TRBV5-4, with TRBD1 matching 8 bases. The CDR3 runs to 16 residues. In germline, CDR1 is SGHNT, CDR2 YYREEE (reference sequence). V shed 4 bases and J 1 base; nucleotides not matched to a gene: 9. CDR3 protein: CASSPDGQGGNYGYTF. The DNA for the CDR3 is TGTGCCAGCAGCCCCGACGGACAGGGAGGTAACTATGGCTACACCTTC.

The CDR3 DNA reads TGTGCCAGCTCGGACAGGGTTGAAAAACTGTTTTTT. Translated, it gives CASSDRVEKLFF. The chain combines TRBV18 with TRBJ1-4; 8 bases line up with TRBD1. Germline assignment: CDR1 KGHSH and CDR2 LQKENI. The CDR3 runs to 12 residues. The junction had 1 base not matched to a gene; V was cut back by 6 bases and J by 7 bases.

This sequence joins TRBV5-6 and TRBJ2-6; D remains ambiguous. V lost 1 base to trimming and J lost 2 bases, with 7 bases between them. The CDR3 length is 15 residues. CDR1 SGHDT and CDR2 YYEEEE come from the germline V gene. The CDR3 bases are TGTGCCAGCAGCTTGTCTGTTACTGGGGCCAACGTCCTGACTTTC. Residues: CASSLSVTGANVLTF.